Listed here are 17 T cell receptor beta chains from one sample, sequenced in a study of T cell responses to AZD1222 COVID-19 vaccine. Sequencing was performed with immunoSEQ multiplex PCR; in TCRdb, only in-frame clones are kept and a portion is missing. The table includes over 95,000 clones, about 91% detected once. The source was peripheral blood, collected 28 days after the second AZD1222 dose. Receptors originate from an adult who received the AZD1222 COVID-19 vaccine.

The chain uses TRBV20-1 and TRBJ1-3; TRBD1 aligns across 7 bases. CDR3 length: 14 residues. J gave up 2 bases and V 3 bases, and 4 bases lay outside the gene matches. Germline V lookup: CDR1 DFQATT, CDR2 SNEGSKA (reference sequence). The CDR3 DNA follows: TGCAGTGCTAGTATAGGGACAGCTGGAAACACCATATATTTT. Translated: CSASIGTAGNTIYF.

J is TRBJ2-1 and V is TRBV7-8, with D perhaps being TRBD1 or TRBD2 (5 bases each). The CDR3 runs 14 residues. Trimming removed 8 bases at V and 0 bases at J, with 11 bases between. The germline V gene encodes CDR1 SGHVS and CDR2 FQNEAQ. The CDR3 loop reads CASQPGSSYNEQFF. DNA for the CDR3: TGTGCCAGCCAACCAGGGAGCTCCTACAATGAGCAGTTCTTC. The whole variable domain, remainder taken from reference TRBV7-8 and TRBJ2-1, is GAGVSQSPRYKVAKRGQDVALRCDPISGHVSLFWYQQALGQGPEFLTYFQNEAQLDKSGLPSDRFFAERPEGSVSTLKIQRTQQEDSAVYLCASQPGSSYNEQFFGPGTRLTVL.

This clone was counted once. The rearrangement uses TRBV7-2 and TRBJ1-1; D possibly corresponds to TRBD1 (5 bases). This CDR3 has 14 amino acids. From germline, CDR1 is SGHTA and CDR2 FQGNSA. The germline V and J ends were trimmed by 2 bases and 1 base, with 8 bases remaining between them. The DNA of the CDR3 is TGTGCCAGCAGCTTATACGACAGGAACACTGAAGCTTTCTTT. Residues: CASSLYDRNTEAFF.

This sequence joins TRBV19 and TRBJ1-5; the D gene is possibly TRBD1 (5 bases). Trimming left V 4 bases short and J 3 bases short, with 13 bases between. Germline values: CDR1 LNHDA, CDR2 SQIVND (reference sequence). This CDR3 has 15 residues. CDR3 loop: CASSTTGQYNQPQHF. The CDR3 DNA reads as TGTGCCAGTAGTACCACGGGGCAGTACAATCAGCCCCAGCATTTT.

The chain employs TRBV4-1 and TRBJ1-4, with D unclear. The V gene's germline CDR1 is MGHRA and CDR2 YSYEKL. This CDR3 spans 11 amino acids. The V and J ends lost 5 bases and 8 bases respectively, with 6 bases between them. In DNA form, the CDR3 reads TGCGCCAGCAGCTATCACGAAAAACTGTTTTTT. This encodes CASSYHEKLFF.

As regards this clone: This sample also contains other DNA sequences that code for the same CDR3. This chain joins TRBV19 and TRBJ1-2; tentative D call: TRBD1 (5 bases). In germline, CDR1 is LNHDA, CDR2 SQIVND (reference sequence). This CDR3 is 14 amino acids long. V lost 3 bases, J lost 0 bases, and 8 bases lay in between. This chain's CDR3 is CASSIGTANYGYTF. The CDR3, as DNA: TGTGCCAGTAGTATCGGGACGGCTAACTATGGCTACACCTTC.

This chain uses TRBV3-1 (or the pseudogene TRBV3-2) with TRBJ1-1; 9 nucleotides match TRBD1. Germline trimming cut 3 bases from V and 1 base from J; bases unmatched to any gene: 0. This CDR3 is 14 amino acids long. Germline CDR1 reads LGHDT; CDR2 reads YNNKEL (reference sequence). DNA for the CDR3: TGTGCCAGCAGCCAGACAGGGGGGAACACTGAAGCTTTCTTT. Translated, it gives CASSQTGGNTEAFF.

The chain combines TRBV12-5 with TRBJ2-2, with 8 bases fitting TRBD1. CDR3 length: 16 residues. Germline V lookup: CDR1 LGHNT, CDR2 FRNRAP. The junction had 8 bases not matched to a gene; V was cut back by 3 bases and J by 5 bases. CDR3 in amino acids: CASGFWDRRLTGELFF. CDR3 DNA sequence: TGTGCTAGTGGTTTTTGGGACAGGCGGTTGACCGGGGAGCTGTTTTTT.

The chain links TRBV6-5 to TRBJ2-1; D is ambiguous. This CDR3 spans 15 amino acids. The germline V gene has CDR1 MNHEY and CDR2 SVGAGI. V lost 6 bases, J lost 7 bases, and 19 bases lay in between. CDR3 coding DNA: TGTGCCAGCAGATTACAGAACAATCCGGGTAATGAGCAGTTCTTC. Translation: CASRLQNNPGNEQFF.

V and J are TRBV5-1 and TRBJ1-6, with unresolved D. Germline assignment: CDR1 SGHRS and CDR2 YFSETQ. CDR3 length equals 13 residues. Deletions cut 0 bases from V and 6 bases from J, with 4 bases between. CDR3 sequence (DNA): TGCGCCAGCAGCTTGGACCGTAATTCACCCCTCCACTTT. Amino acid sequence: CASSLDRNSPLHF. Together with reference TRBV5-1 and TRBJ1-6, the CDR3 gives the full variable domain: KAGVTQTPRYLIKTRGQQVTLSCSPISGHRSVSWYQQTPGQGLQFLFEYFSETQRNKGNFPGRFSGRQFSNSRSEMNVSTLELGDSALYLCASSLDRNSPLHFGNGTRLTVT.

The gene calls are TRBV4-1 and TRBJ1-5, with D possibly matching TRBD1 (6 bases). Per germline, CDR1 MGHRA and CDR2 YSYEKL. V lost 1 base, J lost 6 bases, and 13 bases lay in between. This CDR3 region has 15 residues. The CDR3 spells CASSQVSGASQPQHF. Here the CDR3 DNA reads TGCGCCAGCAGCCAAGTGTCAGGGGCGAGTCAGCCCCAGCATTTT.

The rearrangement uses TRBV29-1 and TRBJ2-5, with 9 bases identical to TRBD2. The V segment lost 4 bases and the J segment 1 base; nucleotides outside the gene matches: 4. The length of the CDR3 is 14 residues. Germline CDR1 SQVTM, CDR2 ANQGSEA. The CDR3 here is CSVVASGVQETQYF. In DNA, the CDR3 is TGCAGCGTTGTGGCTAGCGGGGTCCAAGAGACCCAGTACTTC.

The chain has TRBV27 and TRBJ1-6; 7 bases fit TRBD1. CDR1 and CDR2 (germline): MNHEY, SMNVEV (reference sequence). The CDR3 has 15 amino acids. With 6 bases clipped from V and 7 bases from J, the junction kept 9 bases outside the gene matches. The CDR3 DNA follows: TGTGCCAGCAGCCCGGAATCAGGGGGAAATTCACCCCTCCACTTT. It codes for CASSPESGGNSPLHF.

V is TRBV7-2 and J is TRBJ2-1, with D possibly being TRBD2 (5 bases). The V gene's germline CDR1 is SGHTA and CDR2 FQGNSA. V was shortened by 1 base and J by 1 base, with 8 bases between the two germline ends. The CDR3 runs 15 residues. CDR3 region: CASSLGSASYNEQFF. The CDR3 region has the DNA TGTGCCAGCAGCTTAGGTAGCGCGTCCTACAATGAGCAGTTCTTC.

This clone was counted once. The chain links TRBV13 to TRBJ2-7, with TRBD1 matching 8 bases. Trimming removed 4 bases from V and 0 bases from J; junction bases left unmatched: 5. CDR3 size: 15 residues. Germline CDR1 is PRHDT and CDR2 is FYEKMQ (reference sequence). The CDR3 bases are TGTGCCAGCAGCTCTCCGGGACAGGCCTCCTACGAGCAGTACTTC. It codes for CASSSPGQASYEQYF.

This sequence joins TRBV19 and TRBJ2-6; D is possibly TRBD2 (5 bases). From germline, CDR1 is LNHDA and CDR2 SQIVND (reference sequence). The CDR3 sequence is 15 residues long. The germline V and J ends were trimmed by 11 bases and 0 bases, with 14 bases remaining between them. CDR3 protein: CASSLGSSGANVLTF. The CDR3 bases are TGTGCCTCTAGCCTGGGGAGCTCTGGGGCCAACGTCCTGACTTTC. Together with reference TRBV19 and TRBJ2-6, the CDR3 gives the full variable domain: DGGITQSPKYLFRKEGQNVTLSCEQNLNHDAMYWYRQDPGQGLRLIYYSQIVNDFQKGDIAEGYSVSREKKESFPLTVTSAQKNPTAFYLCASSLGSSGANVLTFGAGSRLTVL.

This clone came up once. The V gene is TRBV11-1, the J gene TRBJ2-7; weak D call: TRBD2 (5 bases). Trimming cost V 3 bases and J 3 bases, with 15 bases left between them. Germline V gives CDR1 SGHAT, CDR2 FQDESV (reference sequence). The length of the CDR3 is 15 residues. CDR3 loop: CASSFDGDLYYEQYF. CDR3 sequence (DNA): TGTGCCAGCAGCTTCGACGGGGATCTATACTACGAGCAGTACTTC.